This T cell receptor beta chain was documented in a study of shared clonotypes between healthy human individuals. Naive-designated CD8 cells lacked CD45RO, were positively enriched for CCR7, and omitted terminally differentiated effector memory CD45RA+ cells. Clones were read by immunoSEQ multiplex PCR, and TCRdb kept only the in-frame ones, dropping some. The sample consists of 630,000 or so clones, 95% to 98% of them appearing once. Source material: naive CD8+ T cells sorted from blood. This TCR was sampled from a man aged 25 to 40 in good health.

The CDR3 reads CASYKMGQGPYEQYF. The CDR3 DNA reads as TGTGCCAGCTACAAAATGGGACAGGGCCCCTACGAGCAGTACTTC. The gene calls are TRBV27 and TRBJ2-7, with 9 bases identical to TRBD1. The length of the CDR3 is 15 residues. Germline assignment: CDR1 MNHEY and CDR2 SMNVEV (reference sequence). The V segment lost 8 bases and the J segment 2 bases; nucleotides outside the gene matches: 10.